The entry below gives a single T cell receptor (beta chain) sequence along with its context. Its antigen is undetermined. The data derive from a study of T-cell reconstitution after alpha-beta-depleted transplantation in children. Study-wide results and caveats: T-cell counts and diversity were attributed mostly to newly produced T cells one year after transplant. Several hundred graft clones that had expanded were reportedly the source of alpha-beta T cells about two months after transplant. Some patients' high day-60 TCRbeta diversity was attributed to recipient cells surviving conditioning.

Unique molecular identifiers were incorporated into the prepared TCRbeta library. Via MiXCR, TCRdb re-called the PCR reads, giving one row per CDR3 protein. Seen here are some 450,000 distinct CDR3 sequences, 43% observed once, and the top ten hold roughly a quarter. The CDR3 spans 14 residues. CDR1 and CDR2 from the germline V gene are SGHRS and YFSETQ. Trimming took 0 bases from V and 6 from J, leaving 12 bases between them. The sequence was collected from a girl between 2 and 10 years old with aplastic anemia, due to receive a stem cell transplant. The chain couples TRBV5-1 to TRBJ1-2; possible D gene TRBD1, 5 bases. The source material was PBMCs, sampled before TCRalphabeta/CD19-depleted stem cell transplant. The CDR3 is CASSLVPGMDGYTF. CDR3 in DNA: TGCGCCAGCAGCTTGGTTCCAGGGATGGATGGCTACACCTTC.